This paragraph reports one T cell receptor (beta chain). Its antigen specificity is not known. No base-level quality is on record; no much larger clone is a single base apart. The donors were healthy, HIV-negative adults with no recently reported acute infections or vaccinations. Every donor was a Caucasian adult residing in Nashville, Tennessee, USA. CD4+ T cells were enriched by magnetic negative selection; naive cells were then positively selected on CD45RA, and the negative fraction formed the memory subset. After blood collection by leukapheresis, PBMCs were isolated using Ficoll-Histopaque density gradient centrifugation and then cryopreserved in the vapor phase of liquid nitrogen. Analytical flow cytometry was used to check the purity and quantity of each magnetically sorted T cell population. Each sorted fraction had its genomic DNA isolated and then quantified by UV absorbance on a Nanodrop 2000c.

Between the V and J ends, shortened by 6 bases and 8 bases respectively, the junction contains 10 bases. Its CDR3 holds 10 amino acids, cysteine through phenylalanine. CDR3 DNA only is kept here, 30 bases in frame from base 1. The germline V gene (reference sequence) supplies CDR1 DFQATT and CDR2 SNEGSKA. The data originate from a study of shared clonotypes between healthy human individuals (dated by TCRdb to the early 2020s). In terms of the full investigation: A couple of women and three men aged 18 to 49 years were included in the cohort. Blood TCR repertoires of a handful of healthy adults were deeply sequenced to estimate repertoire size and the extent of clonotype sharing between individuals. Each donor's leukapheresis produced roughly between roughly 0.85 and 10 billion PBMCs. For each donor, three plates each were used for CD4 naive and CD4 memory, two plates were used for CD8 naive, and one plate was used for CD8 memory. Libraries were prepared and TCR repertoires were sequenced by different laboratories using diverse techniques, in order to increase sequencing depth and limit assay-specific biases.

The paper as a whole reports these results and caveats: Sampling was restricted to blood, and TCR repertoires in tissues likely differ from the TCR repertoires found in blood. Pairwise subsampling indicated that sequencing depth was expected to affect the degree of clonotype sharing among donors. When several donors were compared, the shared fraction of clonotypes was around 5% for naive CD4, 3% to 4% for naive CD8, 2.3% for memory CD4, and around 0.37% for memory CD8. Compared with non-shared clonotypes, the clonotypes found in all four sorted-subset donors had higher generation probabilities. Because the study included a small number of donors, the genetic and exposure-history diversity represented was limited. Even with the large sequencing depth, rarefaction of the sorted-subset datasets indicated that sequencing was incomplete. Naive subsets generally had larger estimated clonotype richness than memory subsets.

Using the deep immunoSEQ assay, multiplex PCR amplified TCR CDR3 regions from genomic DNA. Extracted genomic DNA from each cell subset was spread evenly across all wells of several immunoSEQ 96-well plates, with each plate serving as a replicate. For sorted subsets, approximately 210 ng of genomic DNA, equivalent to some 33,000 T cell genomes, went into each replicate PCR. Purified libraries were quantified with a Qubit 3.0 fluorometer, sized on a Bioanalyzer 2100, and re-quantified with the KAPA Library Quantification kit. A separate single-read 150-cycle Illumina NextSeq 550 flow cell was used to sequence each immunoSEQ 96-well plate. In the authors' own workflow: The immunoSEQ output contained only junctional sequences without quality scores, so filtering could not match that applied to full-length reads. To assign V/J genes and CDR3, sequences were annotated using PyIR, a Python wrapper for IgBLAST v1.9, with IMGT germline references. Reads were removed for weak V/J assignments (E-value above 1e-6), missing CDR3, stop codons, out-of-frame junctions, or ambiguous translated residues. V3J clonotypes were defined as sequences sharing an identical inferred V gene, J gene, and CDR3 amino acid sequence. Percentage overlap between repertoires was calculated by dividing the number of shared unique clonotypes by the size of the smaller repertoire. RTK rarefaction, the Chao1 estimator, and Recon v2.1 estimates of unobserved clonotypes were used to assess repertoire richness. Generation probabilities were computed with OLGA for all TCRbeta clonotypes obtained by the gDNA method from a handful of donors. This immuneACCESS table, as held by TCRdb, lists in-frame sequences with V and J called but not all clones. Of the missing ones, under half trace to an unresolved V gene in checked studies; the others have no known cause. The V and J calls and clone size are taken from that table; D and trimming were inferred from the DNA. The sample table contains 2 million or so clones; only one count was recorded for approximately 95% of them. The ten largest clones capture more than 0.1% of the sample.

The receptor comes from a man between 18 and 29 years old in good health. What was sequenced was naive CD4+ T cells sorted from blood. Sample cell subset or site, as interpreted from the label and publication: CD45RA+ positively selected. The chain is encoded by TRBV20-1 joined to TRBJ1-2, and the D gene may be TRBD1, 6 bases matching. The CDR3 region has the sequence CSARGTGYTF. In nucleotides, the sequence is TGCAGTGCCAGGGGTACGGGCTACACCTTC.